These T cell receptor beta chains were read from a single sample in a study of shared clonotypes between healthy human individuals. Sequencing was performed with immunoSEQ multiplex PCR; in TCRdb, only in-frame clones are kept and a portion is missing. The sample carries approximately 2.4 million clones, under 97% recorded once. The sample consisted of naive CD4+ T cells sorted from blood. These receptors all stem from a man between 18 and 35 years old in good health. The CDR3 runs from the conserved cysteine through the conserved F or W. A D gene is named only where the DNA matches it firmly. Part of the rows lack a size; the others show once, few, many or a class for expanded clones.

d_call: -; j_call: TRBJ1-4; v_call: TRBV28; clone_size: once; cdr3_aa: CASSLRTATNEKLFF; cdr3_nt: TGTGCCAGCAGTTTAAGGACAGCAACTAATGAAAAACTGTTTTTT
d_call: -; j_call: TRBJ2-7; v_call: TRBV4-2; clone_size: -; cdr3_aa: CASKPGQSSYEQYF; cdr3_nt: TGTGCCAGCAAGCCCGGACAGAGCTCCTACGAGCAGTACTTC
d_call: -; j_call: TRBJ2-3; v_call: TRBV5-4; clone_size: -; cdr3_aa: CASSLGDRTDTQYF; cdr3_nt: TGTGCCAGCAGCTTGGGGGACCGCACAGATACGCAGTATTTT
d_call: TRBD1; j_call: TRBJ1-5; v_call: TRBV7-9; clone_size: few; cdr3_aa: CASSSGTGMNQPQHF; cdr3_nt: TGTGCCAGCAGCTCCGGGACAGGGATGAATCAGCCCCAGCATTTT
d_call: -; j_call: TRBJ1-2; v_call: TRBV7-2; clone_size: -; cdr3_aa: CASSLGGRGWGYTF; cdr3_nt: TGTGCCAGCAGCTTAGGGGGTAGGGGCTGGGGCTACACCTTC
d_call: -; j_call: TRBJ1-2; v_call: TRBV19; clone_size: -; cdr3_aa: CATKTPGGYGYTF; cdr3_nt: TGTGCCACCAAAACCCCGGGGGGCTATGGCTACACCTTC
d_call: -; j_call: TRBJ2-1; v_call: TRBV29-1; clone_size: -; cdr3_aa: CSVAGRHTNEQFF; cdr3_nt: TGCAGCGTTGCGGGGCGCCACACCAATGAGCAGTTCTTC
d_call: TRBD1; j_call: TRBJ2-7; v_call: TRBV5-1; clone_size: -; cdr3_aa: CASSPTGDRAYEQYF; cdr3_nt: TGCGCCAGCAGCCCCACGGGGGACAGGGCTTACGAGCAGTACTTC
d_call: -; j_call: TRBJ1-2; v_call: TRBV10-3; clone_size: -; cdr3_aa: CAISESGTYGYTF; cdr3_nt: TGTGCCATCAGTGAGTCGGGGACCTATGGCTACACCTTC
d_call: -; j_call: TRBJ2-1; v_call: TRBV19; clone_size: -; cdr3_aa: CASSQGPYNEQFF; cdr3_nt: TGTGCCAGTAGCCAGGGACCTTACAATGAGCAGTTCTTC
d_call: -; j_call: TRBJ1-1; v_call: TRBV27; clone_size: -; cdr3_aa: CASSLYRGQAEVEAFF; cdr3_nt: TGTGCCAGCAGTTTATATCGGGGGCAGGCAGAGGTTGAAGCTTTCTTT
d_call: TRBD1; j_call: TRBJ1-4; v_call: TRBV2; clone_size: once; cdr3_aa: CASIRGLTNEKLFF; cdr3_nt: TGTGCCAGCATAAGGGGGCTAACTAATGAAAAACTGTTTTTT
d_call: TRBD1; j_call: TRBJ2-3; v_call: TRBV30; clone_size: -; cdr3_aa: CAWTRTGASTDTQYF; cdr3_nt: TGTGCCTGGACAAGGACAGGGGCTAGCACAGATACGCAGTATTTT
d_call: TRBD1; j_call: TRBJ2-4; v_call: TRBV18; clone_size: -; cdr3_aa: CASSPPLGAGGLQLAKNIQYF; cdr3_nt: TGTGCCAGCTCACCACCTCTCGGGGCAGGGGGCCTTCAACTAGCCAAAAACATTCAGTACTTC
d_call: TRBD1; j_call: TRBJ1-4; v_call: TRBV5-4; clone_size: -; cdr3_aa: CASSLGGSGANEKLFF; cdr3_nt: TGTGCCAGCAGCCTAGGGGGCTCAGGCGCTAATGAAAAACTGTTTTTT
d_call: -; j_call: TRBJ1-6; v_call: TRBV5-1; clone_size: -; cdr3_aa: CASSLVAGSPLHF; cdr3_nt: TGCGCCAGCAGCTTGGTTGCGGGGTCACCCCTCCACTTT
d_call: TRBD1; j_call: TRBJ2-7; v_call: TRBV5-1; clone_size: -; cdr3_aa: CASSYGDRGLDEQYF; cdr3_nt: TGCGCCAGCAGCTACGGTGACAGGGGTCTGGACGAGCAGTACTTC